This entry lists 17 T cell receptor beta chains sequenced from one sample in a study of T cells after yellow fever vaccination. A single record per CDR3 protein comes from TCRdb applying MiXCR to the 5' RACE reads. The profile covers a few hundred thousand distinct CDR3 sequences, with 6.8% appearing a single time and 15% to 20% taken by the ten largest. The material sequenced was PBMCs, taken roughly 46 days after the first yellow fever vaccination. These receptors were taken from a man younger than 30 who received the YFV17D yellow fever vaccine.

This clonotype was seen repeatedly, ten times or more. The chain combines TRBV2 with TRBJ2-7; no reliable D call. Germline CDR1 reads SNHLY; CDR2 reads FYNNEI. The CDR3 loop spans 12 amino acids. V dropped 8 bases and J dropped 0 bases, with 8 bases sitting between them. The CDR3 DNA follows: TGTGCCAGCGGCAGGAGCTCCTACGAGCAGTACTTC. Its translation: CASGRSSYEQYF.

This clonotype was detected only a few times. V usage is TRBV5-1 and J usage is TRBJ2-5; a possible D gene is TRBD1 (5 bases). Germline assignment: CDR1 SGHRS and CDR2 YFSETQ. The V end lost 2 bases, the J end lost 2 bases, and 13 bases lay between the germline ends. The CDR3 covers 15 residues. In nucleotides, the CDR3 is TGCGCCAGCAGCTTTGGCAGGGCCGAGCAAGAGACCCAGTACTTC. This translates into CASSFGRAEQETQYF.

On this clonotype: One junction end disagrees with the germline gene, perhaps due to a read error. The gene calls are TRBV7-2 and TRBJ2-3; no clear D gene. Germline V CDR1 and CDR2: SGHTA, FQGNSA. The CDR3 extends over 13 amino acids. CDR3: CASPSGTTDTQYF. The CDR3 DNA is TGTGCCAGCCCCTCCGGTACCACAGATACTCAGTATTTT.

This clonotype was found a few times. V is TRBV19 and J is TRBJ2-6; 7 nucleotides line up with TRBD1. The germline V gene encodes CDR1 LNHDA and CDR2 SQIVND (reference sequence). Unmatched junction bases numbered 15, after V lost 4 bases and J lost 0 bases. The CDR3 is 20 amino acids. The CDR3 DNA follows: TGTGCCAGTAGTACGGGATTTTTGAGGGGGCCCCGCTCTGGGGCCAACGTCCTGACTTTC. Translated: CASSTGFLRGPRSGANVLTF. Based on the CDR3 plus reference TRBV19 and TRBJ2-6, the full variable domain is DGGITQSPKYLFRKEGQNVTLSCEQNLNHDAMYWYRQDPGQGLRLIYYSQIVNDFQKGDIAEGYSVSREKKESFPLTVTSAQKNPTAFYLCASSTGFLRGPRSGANVLTFGAGSRLTVL.

The J gene is TRBJ2-5, the V gene TRBV4-1, with 12 bases that match TRBD2. The ends lost 4 bases at V and 3 bases at J; junction bases unmatched: 9. CDR1 is MGHRA and CDR2 is YSYEKL in the germline V gene. CDR3 size: 17 residues. Here the CDR3 reads CASSPSPSGGVEETQYF. The CDR3 nucleotides are TGCGCCAGCAGCCCCTCCCCTAGCGGGGGGGTGGAAGAGACCCAGTACTTC.

This chain connects TRBV20-1 to TRBJ2-7, with a weak D call TRBD1 (5 bases). The V gene's germline CDR1 is DFQATT and CDR2 SNEGSKA (reference sequence). The V and J ends lost 6 bases and 2 bases respectively, with 14 bases between them. The CDR3 sequence is 13 residues long. The CDR3 loop is CSADPGNAYEQYF. In DNA form, the CDR3 reads TGCAGTGCCGACCCAGGGAATGCCTACGAGCAGTACTTC.

This clonotype was recorded many times. The chain couples TRBV7-2 to TRBJ2-3, with D perhaps TRBD1 or TRBD2 (6 bases each). The V end lost 2 bases, the J end lost 0 bases, and 12 bases lay between the germline ends. The length of the CDR3 is 16 residues. Germline V gene lookup returns CDR1 SGHTA and CDR2 FQGNSA. The CDR3 nucleotides read TGTGCCAGCAGCTTATTGGCCGGGGGCAGCACAGATACGCAGTATTTT. This gives the protein CASSLLAGGSTDTQYF.

This clonotype occurred many times. This sequence joins TRBV12-3 or TRBV12-4 and TRBJ1-6; D gene unclear. The V end lost 3 bases, the J end lost 7 bases, and 4 bases lay between the germline ends. This CDR3 is 12 amino acids long. DNA of the CDR3: TGTGCCAGCAGTTTTTTAAATTCACCCCTCCACTTT. The encoded protein is CASSFLNSPLHF.

This clonotype was seen only a few times. The J gene is TRBJ2-5, the V gene TRBV7-8, with D perhaps matching TRBD2 (7 bases). V was trimmed by 5 bases and J by 1 base, leaving 20 bases between them. Germline CDR1 and CDR2: SGHVS and FQNEAQ. There are 17 residues in the CDR3. The chain's CDR3 is CASSPRGGTTIQETQYF. The CDR3 nucleotides read TGTGCCAGCAGCCCCAGAGGGGGGACTACTATCCAAGAGACCCAGTACTTC.

This clonotype was picked up many times. The chain is built from TRBV7-2 and TRBJ2-5, with D unclear. Germline CDR1 is SGHTA and CDR2 is FQGNSA. The V end lost 3 bases, the J end lost 4 bases, and 3 bases lay between the germline ends. This CDR3 has 11 amino acids. CDR3 loop: CASSFLETQYF. The CDR3 DNA is TGTGCCAGCAGCTTCCTAGAGACCCAGTACTTC.

The chain uses TRBV6-5 and TRBJ2-5; the D gene is possibly TRBD2 (5 bases). The germline V gene has CDR1 MNHEY and CDR2 SVGAGI. The CDR3 loop spans 12 amino acids. Trimming removed 6 bases at V and 5 bases at J, with 10 bases between. The CDR3 bases are TGTGCCAGCAGGACGAGCGGTGAGACCCAGTACTTC. Amino acid sequence: CASRTSGETQYF.

This clonotype was picked up a small number of times. The chain recombines TRBV4-1 with TRBJ2-3; D is unclear. Germline V gene lookup returns CDR1 MGHRA and CDR2 YSYEKL. V was trimmed by 3 bases and J by 4 bases, leaving 11 bases between them. This CDR3 region has 14 residues. The chain's CDR3 is CASSQGTGPDTQYF. For the CDR3, the DNA is TGCGCCAGCAGCCAGGGCACCGGCCCAGATACGCAGTATTTT.

The chain employs TRBV29-1 and TRBJ1-1, with a possible D match to TRBD1 (5 bases). Germline CDR1 is SQVTM and CDR2 is ANQGSEA. The CDR3 covers 13 residues. The germline V and J ends were trimmed by 4 bases and 5 bases, with 14 bases remaining between them. DNA of the CDR3: TGCAGCGTTGCTACGGGTCGGGGGACTGAAGCTTTCTTT. It translates to CSVATGRGTEAFF.

The chain has TRBV12-3 or TRBV12-4 and TRBJ2-4; possibly TRBD2 for D (7 bases). The CDR3 loop spans 14 amino acids. The V and J ends lost 3 bases and 7 bases respectively, with 13 bases between them. The CDR3 coding sequence is TGTGCCAGCAGTTTGGGGGGGGCGGTCAACATTCAGTACTTC. Translated: CASSLGGAVNIQYF.

This chain joins TRBV4-3 and TRBJ2-7; D is possibly TRBD1 or TRBD2 (5 bases each). Trimming took 1 base from V and 0 from J, leaving 16 bases between them. Germline V gene data show CDR1 as LGHNA and CDR2 as YSLEER. The CDR3 contains 17 residues. CDR3 DNA: TGCGCCAGCAGCCAAGCTATGGCAGGGACCTTCTCCTACGAGCAGTACTTC. Translation: CASSQAMAGTFSYEQYF.

This clonotype has more than one count but fewer than ten. The chain joins TRBV27 to TRBJ2-2, with 9 bases aligning to TRBD1. There are 15 residues in the CDR3. The trim removed 6 bases at V and 5 bases at J, leaving 7 bases unmatched. Germline CDR1 is MNHEY and CDR2 is SMNVEV (reference sequence). The CDR3 loop is CASSRTGVWTGELFF. CDR3 in DNA: TGTGCCAGCAGCCGGACAGGGGTATGGACCGGGGAGCTGTTTTTT.

This clonotype was found many times. The rearrangement uses TRBV9 and TRBJ2-1; D ambiguous. Germline V gene sequence: CDR1 SGDLS, CDR2 YYNGEE. The CDR3 has 14 residues. Trimming shortened V by 5 bases and J by 6 bases, and 15 bases separated the two germline ends. In DNA, the CDR3 is TGTGCCAGCAGGGCGCGGACGATGACCAATGAGCAGTTCTTC. Its translation is CASRARTMTNEQFF.